These 21 T cell receptor beta chains originate from one sample sequenced in a study of neurological immune-mediated disorders (dated by TCRdb to between 2017 and 2020). The library was built by means of 5' RACE. The sequencer listed for this sample is Illumina HiSeq 2500. TCRdb reanalyzed the raw reads on its own, using fastp at Q25 for trimming and MiXCR for clone calling, and kept in-frame beta chains. Duplicate CDR3 protein sequences are folded into a single record with the most common DNA and genes. Within this sample are fewer than 65,000 distinct CDR3 sequences, with around 4.4% of them counted one time only. Of the sample, about 3% is held by the ten largest clones. What was sequenced was PBMCs. All receptors come from a man in his fifties with multiple sclerosis.

This clonotype was counted only a few times. This chain links TRBV10-3 with TRBJ2-1; 9 positions match TRBD1. The junction had 12 bases not matched to a gene; V was cut back by 0 bases and J by 6 bases. The germline V gene has CDR1 ENHRY and CDR2 SYGVKD. The CDR3 is 18 residues long. The CDR3 sequence is CAISESTGDRDLGNEQFF. CDR3 coding DNA: TGTGCCATCAGTGAGTCGACGGGGGACAGGGATTTAGGCAATGAGCAGTTCTTC.

This clonotype turned up a few times. The CDR3, as DNA: TGTGCCAGTGAAAAAAAAGCTGGAAACACCATATATTTT. Translating gives CASEKKAGNTIYF. The chain is built from TRBV6-6 and TRBJ1-3, with D uncertain. Germline-derived CDR1 and CDR2 are MNHNY and SVGAGI (reference sequence). Trimming removed 9 bases from V and 2 bases from J, with 11 bases in between. There are 13 residues in the CDR3.

This clonotype was recorded at least ten times. The gene calls are TRBV20-1 and TRBJ1-2; D is unresolved. The length of the CDR3 is 8 residues. Germline CDR1 is DFQATT and CDR2 is SNEGSKA (reference sequence). V was cut by 8 bases and J by 7 bases, with 5 bases left in between. The CDR3 sequence: CSPRGYTF. CDR3 DNA: TGCAGTCCCCGTGGCTACACCTTC.

This clonotype has at least ten counts. The chain carries TRBV12-3 or TRBV12-4 and TRBJ1-5; TRBD1 matches at 7 bases. The CDR3 has 16 amino acids. V lost 4 bases, J lost 3 bases, and 9 bases stayed unmatched. The CDR3, as DNA: TGTGCCAGCAGTTCTTCCGGGACAGCCTTCAATCAGCCCCAGCATTTT. It yields the protein CASSSSGTAFNQPQHF.

This clonotype was observed a few times. This sequence joins TRBV9 and TRBJ1-1; no clear D. Per the germline V gene, CDR1 is SGDLS and CDR2 is YYNGEE. CDR3 length: 13 amino acids. Trimming left V 2 bases short and J 7 bases short, with 12 bases between. The CDR3 nucleotides read TGTGCCAGCAGCGTGGTCCTACGGGGTGAAGCTTTCTTT. Translation gives CASSVVLRGEAFF.

By its share, this clonotype is medium-sized. The chain carries TRBV20-1 and TRBJ2-2; D is unclear. The germline CDR1 and CDR2 sequences are DFQATT and SNEGSKA (reference sequence). The CDR3 contains 12 residues. With 7 bases removed from V and 0 bases from J, the gap between germline ends came to 6 bases. CDR3 coding DNA: TGCAGTGTCCAGTCGAACACCGGGGAGCTGTTTTTT. It specifies CSVQSNTGELFF.

This clonotype occurred many times. This rearrangement joins TRBV7-8 to TRBJ2-1; TRBD2 matches at 7 bases. V shed 1 base, J shed 10 bases, and the junction held 7 bases outside the gene matches. Per the germline V gene, CDR1 is SGHVS and CDR2 is FQNEAQ. CDR3 length equals 14 residues. The DNA of the CDR3 is TGTGCCAGCAGCTTAGAGGGGAGGGGCACCGAGCAGTTCTTC. It specifies CASSLEGRGTEQFF.

This clonotype was counted many times. The V call is TRBV20-1, the J call TRBJ2-5, with 8 bases identical to TRBD1. V dropped 6 bases and J dropped 0; count of bases not matched to a gene: 6. The germline gives CDR1 DFQATT, CDR2 SNEGSKA (reference sequence). The CDR3 contains 14 residues. In DNA, the CDR3 is TGCAGTGCCCTGGACAGGGCGTACCAAGAGACCCAGTACTTC. Protein product: CSALDRAYQETQYF.

At least ten counts were recorded for this clonotype. Relative to the germline gene, one junction end is altered; a read error may explain this. The chain combines TRBV29-1 with TRBJ2-7; 12 nucleotides align to TRBD2. This CDR3 spans 15 amino acids. Germline V gives CDR1 SQVTM, CDR2 ANQGSEA. In nucleotides, the CDR3 is TGCAGCGTGACCCCGAGACTAGCGGGAGACTACGCGCAGTACTTC. Protein: CSVTPRLAGDYAQYF.

This clonotype showed up many times. The chain combines TRBV29-1 with TRBJ1-1; no clear D. The CDR3 is 11 amino acids. Germline V gene lookup returns CDR1 SQVTM and CDR2 ANQGSEA. Trimming cost V 1 base and J 10 bases, with 10 bases left between them. DNA for the CDR3: TGCAGCGTTGAAGGTCAATTGGGAGCTTTCTTT. Translation: CSVEGQLGAFF.

This chain joins TRBV6-5 and TRBJ2-7; tentative D call: TRBD1 (5 bases). The CDR3 sequence is 14 residues long. Trimming shortened V by 7 bases and J by 0 bases, and 13 bases separated the two germline ends. Germline loops: CDR1 MNHEY, CDR2 SVGAGI. As DNA, the CDR3 is TGTGCCAGCACCTCACTCGACAGCTCCTACGAGCAGTACTTC. It is translated as CASTSLDSSYEQYF.

This clonotype was picked up many times. The chain recombines TRBV5-1 with TRBJ2-7, with D perhaps TRBD2 (5 bases). Germline CDR1 is SGHRS and CDR2 is YFSETQ. The length of the CDR3 is 14 residues. The V gene lost 4 bases and the J gene lost 0 bases, with 11 bases spanning the gap. The CDR3 DNA reads as TGCGCCAGCAGCCCGGACGGGAACTCCTACGAGCAGTACTTC. Protein sequence: CASSPDGNSYEQYF.

The rearrangement uses TRBV28 and TRBJ2-7; 11 bases align to TRBD2. CDR3 length equals 14 residues. CDR1 and CDR2 (germline): MDHEN, SYDVKM. The trim removed 5 bases at V and 4 bases at J, leaving 4 bases unmatched. CDR3 sequence (DNA): TGTGCCAGCAGTGGTAGCGGGAGGGGGTACGAGCAGTACTTC. Translation gives CASSGSGRGYEQYF.

This clonotype has at least ten counts. At one of its ends the junction is not consistent with the germline gene, which may arise from a read error. The chain is built from TRBV20-1 and TRBJ2-5; TRBD2 matches 7 bases. Germline assignment: CDR1 DFQATT and CDR2 SNEGSKA (reference sequence). This CDR3 is built from 13 residues. The CDR3 DNA reads as TGCAGTGGGGCTTGGGAGGGCCAAGCGACCCAGTACTTC. Its protein product is CSGAWEGQATQYF.

This clonotype was counted at least ten times. The chain links TRBV7-9 to TRBJ2-1; D is undetermined. There are 13 residues in the CDR3. CDR1 is SEHNR and CDR2 is FQNEAQ in the germline V gene (reference sequence). V lost 4 bases to trimming and J lost 8 bases, with 12 bases between them. CDR3: CASSSHSLHEQFF. In DNA, the CDR3 is TGTGCCAGCAGCTCTCACAGCCTCCATGAGCAGTTCTTC.

This clonotype was recorded many times. The rearrangement uses TRBV6-2 or TRBV6-3 and TRBJ2-4, with D tentatively TRBD2 (5 bases). Germline lookup yields CDR1 MNHEY and CDR2 SVGEGT. Deletions cut 4 bases from V and 3 bases from J, with 13 bases between. The CDR3 contains 15 residues. CDR3 sequence reads: CASSLTGFGKNIQYF. CDR3 in DNA: TGTGCCAGCAGTTTGACGGGGTTCGGCAAAAACATTCAGTACTTC.

This clonotype has a count of ten or more. This chain joins TRBV20-1 and TRBJ1-5, with TRBD1 as a possible D gene (6 bases). This CDR3 comprises 13 residues. CDR1 and CDR2 (germline): DFQATT, SNEGSKA (reference sequence). V was trimmed by 1 base and J by 6 bases, leaving 10 bases between them. The CDR3 here is CSARAGAGQPQHF. CDR3 nucleotides: TGCAGTGCTAGAGCGGGGGCTGGTCAGCCCCAGCATTTT.

This clonotype was recorded at least ten times. V usage is TRBV5-6 and J usage is TRBJ2-1; D unresolved. Trimming stripped 4 bases from V and 6 bases from J, with 14 bases between. Germline CDR1 SGHDT, CDR2 YYEEEE. The CDR3 is 14 amino acids. The CDR3 loop is CASSGLSFRNEQFF. CDR3 DNA: TGTGCCAGCAGCGGGCTGAGTTTTCGCAATGAGCAGTTCTTC.

This clonotype was observed many times. This chain links TRBV28 with TRBJ1-3, with unresolved D. Looked up from germline, CDR1 is MDHEN and CDR2 is SYDVKM. The CDR3 loop spans 15 amino acids. Trimming removed 3 bases from V and 0 bases from J, with 9 bases in between. The CDR3 reads CASSFQASSGNTIYF. CDR3 bases: TGTGCCAGCAGTTTCCAGGCAAGCTCTGGAAACACCATATATTTT.

This clonotype showed up many times. The CDR3: CASSLGQVAGSTDTQYF. For the CDR3, the DNA is TGTGCCAGCAGCTTGGGTCAAGTAGCGGGGAGCACAGATACGCAGTATTTT. The V call is TRBV5-5, the J call TRBJ2-3, with TRBD2 matching 8 bases. Losses at the gene ends were 0 bases for V and 0 bases for J; bases not matched to a gene: 6. Germline lookup yields CDR1 SGHKS and CDR2 YYEKEE (reference sequence). This CDR3 contains 17 residues.

This clonotype was seen many times. The CDR3 spells CSAPQGLYGYTF. In DNA, the CDR3 is TGCAGTGCTCCTCAGGGTCTCTATGGCTACACCTTC. The genes are TRBV20-1 and TRBJ1-2; perhaps TRBD1 as D (5 bases). Trimming removed 5 bases from V and 4 bases from J, with 11 bases in between. Germline CDR1 DFQATT, CDR2 SNEGSKA (reference sequence). The CDR3 has 12 residues.